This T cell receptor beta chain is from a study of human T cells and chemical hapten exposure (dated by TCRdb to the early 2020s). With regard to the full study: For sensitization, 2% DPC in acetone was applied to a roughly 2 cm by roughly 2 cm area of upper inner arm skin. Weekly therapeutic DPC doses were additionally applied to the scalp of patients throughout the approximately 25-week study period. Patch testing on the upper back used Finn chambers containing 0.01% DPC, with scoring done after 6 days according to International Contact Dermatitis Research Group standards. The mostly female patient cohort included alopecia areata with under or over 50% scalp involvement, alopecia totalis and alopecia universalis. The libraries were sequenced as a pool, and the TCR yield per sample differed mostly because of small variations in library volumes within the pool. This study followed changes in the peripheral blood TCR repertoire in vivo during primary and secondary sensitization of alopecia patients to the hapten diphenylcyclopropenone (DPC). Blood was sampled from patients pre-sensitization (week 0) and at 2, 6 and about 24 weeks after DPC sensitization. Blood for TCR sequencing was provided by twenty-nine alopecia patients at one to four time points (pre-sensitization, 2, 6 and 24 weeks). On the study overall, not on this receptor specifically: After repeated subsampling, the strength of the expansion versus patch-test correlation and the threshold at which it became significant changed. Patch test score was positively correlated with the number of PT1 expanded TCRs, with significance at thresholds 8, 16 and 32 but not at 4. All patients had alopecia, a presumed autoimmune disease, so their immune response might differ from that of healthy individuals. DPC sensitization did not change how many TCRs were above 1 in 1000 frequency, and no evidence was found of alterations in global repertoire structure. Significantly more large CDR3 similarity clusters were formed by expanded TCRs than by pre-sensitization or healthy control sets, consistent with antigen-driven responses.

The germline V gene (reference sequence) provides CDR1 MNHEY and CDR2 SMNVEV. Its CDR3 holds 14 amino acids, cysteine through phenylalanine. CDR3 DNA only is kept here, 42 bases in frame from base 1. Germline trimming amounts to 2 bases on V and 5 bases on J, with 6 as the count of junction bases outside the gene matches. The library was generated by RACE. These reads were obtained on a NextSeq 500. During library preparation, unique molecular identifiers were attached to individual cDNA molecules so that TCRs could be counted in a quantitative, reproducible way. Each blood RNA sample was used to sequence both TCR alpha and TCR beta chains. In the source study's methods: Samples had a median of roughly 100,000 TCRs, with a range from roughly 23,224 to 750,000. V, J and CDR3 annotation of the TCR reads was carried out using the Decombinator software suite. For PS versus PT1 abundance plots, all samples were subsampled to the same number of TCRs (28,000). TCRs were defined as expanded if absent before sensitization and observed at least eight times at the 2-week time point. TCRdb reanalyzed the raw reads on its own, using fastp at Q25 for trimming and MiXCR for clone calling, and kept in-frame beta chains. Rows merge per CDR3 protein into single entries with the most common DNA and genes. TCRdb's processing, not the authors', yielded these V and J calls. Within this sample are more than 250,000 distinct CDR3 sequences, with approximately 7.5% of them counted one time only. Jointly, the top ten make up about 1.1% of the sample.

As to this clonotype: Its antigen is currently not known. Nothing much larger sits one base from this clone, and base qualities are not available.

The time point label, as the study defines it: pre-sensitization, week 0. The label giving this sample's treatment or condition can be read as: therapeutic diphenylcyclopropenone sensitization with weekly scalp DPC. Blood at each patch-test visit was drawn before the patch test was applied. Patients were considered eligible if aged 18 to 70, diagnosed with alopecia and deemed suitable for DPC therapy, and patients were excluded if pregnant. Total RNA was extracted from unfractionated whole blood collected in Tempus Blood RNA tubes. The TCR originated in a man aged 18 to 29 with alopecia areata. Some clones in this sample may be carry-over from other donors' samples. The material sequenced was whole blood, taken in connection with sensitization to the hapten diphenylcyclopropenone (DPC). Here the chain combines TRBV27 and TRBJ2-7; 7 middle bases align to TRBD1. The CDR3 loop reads CASSLGDSLDEQYF. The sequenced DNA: TGTGCCAGCAGTTTAGGGGACAGCCTTGACGAGCAGTACTTC.